This TCR beta chain derives from a study of blood T cell repertoires in COVID-19. Germline CDR1 is MNHNY and CDR2 is SVGAGI (reference sequence). V was clipped by 0 bases and J by 4 bases; unmatched bases: 1. The CDR3 has 14 amino acids. Assay used: immunoSEQ multiplex PCR; TCRdb lists only in-frame clones, some missing. The sample includes around 160,000 clones, around 81% of them seen just once. The chain employs TRBV6-6 and TRBJ2-7, with 9 bases that match TRBD2. The TCR originated in a human donor with acute or convalescent COVID-19. The donor label of this sample is uncertain. Sequencing was performed on peripheral blood. This CDR3 is CASSYSRGGYEQYF. The CDR3 DNA follows: TGTGCCAGCAGTTACTCGCGGGGGGGTTACGAGCAGTACTTC.